The text below deals with one T cell receptor beta chain. The antigen remains unidentified. Authors' processing steps: It was from CDR3 differences across clinicopathological groups that a distant-metastasis classifier for papillary thyroid cancer was built. TCRdb re-clonotyped the PCR reads via MiXCR. For this entry, the V and J calls and clone size follow TCRdb and not the study's own pipeline. The sample shows under 8,500 clones, 23% of them seen only once. The CDR3 is 16 amino acids. Per germline, CDR1 SGHRS and CDR2 YFSETQ. Between the trimmed V and J ends, which lost 0 bases and 7 bases, there was a span of 17 bases. These data come from a study of metastatic and nonmetastatic thyroid tumors. Study background: Repertoires from blood and tumor or nodule tissue of malignant and benign thyroid patients were compared. Overall study findings and caveats: Benign nodules reportedly had significantly lower TCR beta diversity than malignant thyroid tumors in blood and tumor.

No patient had received any treatment before thyroid surgery. Sequenced sample: tumor tissue. This clonotype was obtained from a female donor with papillary thyroid cancer or a benign thyroid nodule (not recorded which). Some clones in this sample may be carry-over from other donors' samples. This chain uses TRBV5-1 with TRBJ2-1; either TRBD1 or TRBD2 may supply D (5 bases each). The CDR3 DNA is TGCGCCAGCAGCTTGGCCCCCGACCGGGGCCGAAATGAGCAGTTCTTC. It encodes CASSLAPDRGRNEQFF.